This TCR beta chain emerged from a study of blood T cell repertoires in COVID-19. V lost 3 bases to trimming and J lost 0 bases, with 11 bases between them. The CDR3 totals 16 residues. Looked up from germline, CDR1 is MNHNS and CDR2 is SASEGT. As handled by the study authors: Nucleated cell counts were estimated from reference gene primer amplification. The table came from immunoSEQ multiplex PCR; TCRdb's copy has only in-frame clones and leaves some out. That table is the source of V, J and clone size, and D and trimming were worked out from the DNA. The sample contains hundreds of thousands of clones, around nine tenths of which appear only once.

Input material: PBMCs or T cells enriched from blood (not recorded which). V and J are TRBV6-1 and TRBJ2-2; no definite D call. This receptor was identified in a woman between 18 and 30 years old who had been exposed to COVID-19. The CDR3 loop is CASSDGGLANTGELFF. The CDR3 DNA sequence: TGTGCCAGCAGTGACGGTGGGCTGGCGAACACCGGGGAGCTGTTTTTT.